This is a list of T cell receptor beta chains from one sample in a study of radiotherapy plus CTLA-4 blockade in lung cancer. Generated by immunoSEQ multiplex PCR, the TCRdb table keeps only in-frame clones and is missing some. The sample holds fewer than 35,000 clones, 70% to 75% seen once. Sequencing was performed on peripheral blood, taken from a patient treated with radiotherapy plus ipilimumab. These receptor sequences come from a human donor with non-small cell lung cancer that progressed on radiotherapy plus ipilimumab. Each CDR3 is given with its conserved first and last residue. D genes are given only for firm matches. Clone size appears in some rows only: once, few, many, or a class for an expanded clone.

>TRBJ2-2|NA|NA|TRBV5-4
TGTGCCAGCAGCGTCGACAATTTGGCCGGGGAGCTGTTTTTT
CASSVDNLAGELFF
>TRBJ1-5|NA|NA|TRBV7-2
TGTGCCAGCAGCTTCCTCGGGGGAAATCAGCCCCAGCATTTT
CASSFLGGNQPQHF
>TRBJ1-2|TRBD1|NA|TRBV29-1
TGCAGCGTCGGAGACAGGGGGGAAACCTTC
CSVGDRGETF
>TRBJ1-5|NA|NA|TRBV6-1
TGTGCCAGCAGAGCCTTAACTATTACGAAGCCCCAGCATTTT
CASRALTITKPQHF
>TRBJ2-1|NA|NA|TRBV5-1
TGCGCCAGCAGCTTCGGGCAGGTAGGCGATGAGCAGTTCTTC
CASSFGQVGDEQFF
>TRBJ1-5|TRBD1|NA|TRBV13
TGTGCCAGCAGCTCCGGGACAGGGGAGGGTCAGCCCCAGCATTTT
CASSSGTGEGQPQHF
>TRBJ2-7|NA|NA|TRBV28
TGTGCCAGCAGTTCAAGCTCCTACGAGCAGTACTTC
CASSSSSYEQYF
>TRBJ2-1|NA|NA|TRBV29-1
TGCAGCGTTGAAAGCAGGGGTAGAAGTGAGGGTGAGCAGTTCTTC
CSVESRGRSEGEQFF
>TRBJ1-4|TRBD1|few|TRBV7-9
TGTGCCAGCAGCTCGCCGGACAGGCTCAATGAAAAACTGTTTTTT
CASSSPDRLNEKLFF
>TRBJ2-3|NA|NA|TRBV7-8
TGTGCCAGCAGAAAGTCCATAGGGACCACAGATACGCAGTATTTT
CASRKSIGTTDTQYF
>TRBJ2-1|NA|NA|TRBV10-2
TGCGCCAGCAGTGAGCCCTCGTTGGAGCAGTTCTTC
CASSEPSLEQFF
>TRBJ2-5|TRBD2|NA|TRBV5-1
TGCGCCAGCAGAGGGCTAGCGGGGGGTCAAGAGACCCAGTACTTC
CASRGLAGGQETQYF
>TRBJ2-7|TRBD2|NA|TRBV2
TGTGCCAGCAAGGGACTAGCGGGCTACGAGCAGTACTTC
CASKGLAGYEQYF
>TRBJ1-4|NA|NA|TRBV7-2
TGTGCCAGCACCACCAATAATGAAAAACTGTTTTTT
CASTTNNEKLFF
>TRBJ2-1|NA|NA|TRBV6-5
TGTGCCAGCAGTTACTCAGTAAACAATGAGCAGTTCTTC
CASSYSVNNEQFF
>TRBJ1-3|TRBD1|NA|TRBV5-1
TGCGCCAGCAGCCCGGGACAGCTCTCTGGAAACACCATATATTTT
CASSPGQLSGNTIYF
>TRBJ2-2|NA|NA|TRBV27
TGTGCCAGCAGTTCGGATCAGAACACCGGGGAGCTGTTTTTT
CASSSDQNTGELFF
>TRBJ1-1|NA|NA|TRBV7-3
TGTGCCAGCAGCTCCGCCGGGTACACTGAAGCTTTCTTT
CASSSAGYTEAFF
>TRBJ1-2|NA|NA|TRBV5-1
TGCGCCAGCAGCTTGGAAGGGACCTCGAGCTATGGCTACACCTTC
CASSLEGTSSYGYTF
>TRBJ1-1|NA|NA|TRBV27
TGTGCCAGCAGTTTAGGACATTGGAACACTGAAGCTTTCTTT
CASSLGHWNTEAFF
>TRBJ2-3|TRBD1|few|TRBV19
TGTGCCAGTAGTGTAGGACAGGTAGTTGATACGCAGTATTTT
CASSVGQVVDTQYF
>TRBJ2-5|NA|NA|TRBV5-4
TGTGCCAGCAGCTTGGAGGGGTCGGAGGAGCAAGAGACCCAGTACTTC
CASSLEGSEEQETQYF
>TRBJ2-7|TRBD1|once|TRBV27
TGTGCCAGCAGTTTACGTCCGGGACAGGGTAGCTACGAGCAGTACTTC
CASSLRPGQGSYEQYF
>TRBJ1-1|NA|NA|TRBV19
TGTGCCAGTTATGATAGGGGTTGGAACACTGAAGCTTTCTTT
CASYDRGWNTEAFF
>TRBJ2-7|NA|NA|TRBV13
TGTGCCAGCAGCTTAAGCCAGGGCCCCAACGAGCAGTACTTC
CASSLSQGPNEQYF
>TRBJ2-3|TRBD2|NA|TRBV5-1
TGCGCCAGCAGCCTTAGCGGGAGGGTTTCAGATACGCAGTATTTT
CASSLSGRVSDTQYF
>TRBJ2-3|NA|NA|TRBV5-8
TGTGCCAGCAGCCTTGCCCCAGATACGCAGTATTTT
CASSLAPDTQYF
>TRBJ2-7|TRBD2|NA|TRBV27
TGTGCCAGCAGTTTTTCCAGCGGGAGGGTCTCCTACGAGCAGTACTTC
CASSFSSGRVSYEQYF
>TRBJ2-1|TRBD2|NA|TRBV7-9
TGTGCCAGCAGCTTGGACGGGGGGGGAGGCAATGAGCAGTTCTTC
CASSLDGGGGNEQFF
>TRBJ1-5|NA|NA|TRBV5-1
TGCGCCAGCAGCCCCGGGGGGGGGCAGAATCAGCCCCAGCATTTT
CASSPGGGQNQPQHF
>TRBJ2-1|NA|medium-sized|TRBV19
TGTGCCAGTAGTATAGTGTCAGGCAATGAGCAGTTCTTC
CASSIVSGNEQFF
>TRBJ2-5|TRBD1|NA|TRBV6-1
TGTGCCAGCAGTGGCGGACAGGGAGAGACCCAGTACTTC
CASSGGQGETQYF
>TRBJ1-5|NA|NA|TRBV27
TGTGCCAGCAGTTTCGGGGTCAATCAGCCCCAGCATTTT
CASSFGVNQPQHF